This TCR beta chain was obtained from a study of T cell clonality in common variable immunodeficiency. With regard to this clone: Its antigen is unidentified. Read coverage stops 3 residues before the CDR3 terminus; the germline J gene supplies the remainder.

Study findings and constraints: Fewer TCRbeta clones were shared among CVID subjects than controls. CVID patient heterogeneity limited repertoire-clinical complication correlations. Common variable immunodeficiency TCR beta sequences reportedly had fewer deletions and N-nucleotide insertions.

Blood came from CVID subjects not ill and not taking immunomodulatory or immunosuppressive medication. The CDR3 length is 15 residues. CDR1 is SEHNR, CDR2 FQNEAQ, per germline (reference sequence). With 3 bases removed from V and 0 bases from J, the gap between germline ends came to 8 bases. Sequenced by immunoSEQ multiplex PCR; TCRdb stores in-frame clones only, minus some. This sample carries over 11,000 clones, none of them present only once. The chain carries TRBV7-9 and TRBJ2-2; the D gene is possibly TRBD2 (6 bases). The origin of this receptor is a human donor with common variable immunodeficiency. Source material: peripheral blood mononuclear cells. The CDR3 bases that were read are TGTGCCAGCAGCTTTAGACTAGCGAACACCGGGGAG. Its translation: CASSFRLANTGE. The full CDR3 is CASSFRLANTGELFF.